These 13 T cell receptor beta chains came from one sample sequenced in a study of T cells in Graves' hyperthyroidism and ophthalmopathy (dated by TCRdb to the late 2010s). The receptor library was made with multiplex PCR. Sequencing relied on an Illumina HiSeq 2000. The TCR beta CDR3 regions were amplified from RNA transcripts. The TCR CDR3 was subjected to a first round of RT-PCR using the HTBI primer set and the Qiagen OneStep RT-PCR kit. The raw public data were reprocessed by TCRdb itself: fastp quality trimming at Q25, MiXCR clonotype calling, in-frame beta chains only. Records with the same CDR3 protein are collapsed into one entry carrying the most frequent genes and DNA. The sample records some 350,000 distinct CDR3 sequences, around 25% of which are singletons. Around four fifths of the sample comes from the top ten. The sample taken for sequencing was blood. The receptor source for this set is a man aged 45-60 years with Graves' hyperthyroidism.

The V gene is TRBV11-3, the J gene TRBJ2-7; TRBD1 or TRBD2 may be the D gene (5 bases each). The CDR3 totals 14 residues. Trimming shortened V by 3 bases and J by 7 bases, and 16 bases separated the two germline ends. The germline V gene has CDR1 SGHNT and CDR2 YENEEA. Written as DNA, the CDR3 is TGTGCCAGCAGCTTTTCCCGGGACCTGGGGGAGCAGTACTTC. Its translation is CASSFSRDLGEQYF.

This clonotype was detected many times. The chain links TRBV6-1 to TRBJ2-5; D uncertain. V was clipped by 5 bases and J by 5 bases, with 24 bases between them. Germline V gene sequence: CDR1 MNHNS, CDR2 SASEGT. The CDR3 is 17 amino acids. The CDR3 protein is CASSYFSTPSGYETQYF. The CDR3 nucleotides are TGTGCCAGCAGTTACTTCTCTACCCCTAGTGGGTACGAGACCCAGTACTTC.

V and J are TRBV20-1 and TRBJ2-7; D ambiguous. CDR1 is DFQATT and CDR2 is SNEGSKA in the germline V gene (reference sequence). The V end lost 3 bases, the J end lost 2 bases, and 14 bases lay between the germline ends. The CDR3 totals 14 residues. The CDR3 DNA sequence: TGCAGTGCTAGGTTAAGCAGGCCCCCCTACGAGCAGTACTTC. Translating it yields CSARLSRPPYEQYF.

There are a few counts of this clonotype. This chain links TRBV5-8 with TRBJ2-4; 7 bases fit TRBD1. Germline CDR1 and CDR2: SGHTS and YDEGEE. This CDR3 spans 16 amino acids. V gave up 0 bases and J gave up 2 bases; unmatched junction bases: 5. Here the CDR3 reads CASSLGGGESKNIQYF. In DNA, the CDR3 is TGTGCCAGCAGCTTGGGAGGGGGCGAGTCCAAAAACATTCAGTACTTC.

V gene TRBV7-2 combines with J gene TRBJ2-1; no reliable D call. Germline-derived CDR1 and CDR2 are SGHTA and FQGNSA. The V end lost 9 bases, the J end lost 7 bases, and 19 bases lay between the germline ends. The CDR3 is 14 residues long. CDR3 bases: TGTGCCAGTAGTATAGATCCCGTGCTAAATGAGCAGTTCTTC. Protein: CASSIDPVLNEQFF.

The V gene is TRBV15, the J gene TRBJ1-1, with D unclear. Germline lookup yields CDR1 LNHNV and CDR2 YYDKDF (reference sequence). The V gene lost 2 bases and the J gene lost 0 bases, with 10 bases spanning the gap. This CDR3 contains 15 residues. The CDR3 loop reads CATSRSSLMNTEAFF. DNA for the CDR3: TGTGCCACCAGCAGATCAAGTTTAATGAACACTGAAGCTTTCTTT.

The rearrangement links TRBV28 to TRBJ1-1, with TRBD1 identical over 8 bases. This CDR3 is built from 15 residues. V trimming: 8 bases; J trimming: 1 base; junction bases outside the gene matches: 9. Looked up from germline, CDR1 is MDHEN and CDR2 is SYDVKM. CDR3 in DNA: TGTGCCAGCGCTAAGACAGGGGCTACGAACACTGAAGCTTTCTTT. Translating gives CASAKTGATNTEAFF.

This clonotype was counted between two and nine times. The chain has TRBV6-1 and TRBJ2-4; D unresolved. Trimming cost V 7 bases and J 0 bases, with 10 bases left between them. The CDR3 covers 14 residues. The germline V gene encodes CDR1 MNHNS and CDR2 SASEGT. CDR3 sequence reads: CASTSNLAKNIQYF. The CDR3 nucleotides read TGTGCCAGCACCAGTAACCTAGCCAAAAACATTCAGTACTTC.

The CDR3 coding sequence is TGTGCCAGTAGTGCCGTCACAGGGGGCACCGGGGAGCTGTTTTTT. It specifies CASSAVTGGTGELFF. V and J are TRBV19 and TRBJ2-2, with 8 nucleotides matching TRBD1. This CDR3 has 15 residues. Per the germline V gene, CDR1 is LNHDA and CDR2 is SQIVND (reference sequence). The V and J ends lost 5 bases and 4 bases, in that order; junction bases with no gene match: 6. Together with reference TRBV19 and TRBJ2-2, the CDR3 gives the full variable domain: DGGITQSPKYLFRKEGQNVTLSCEQNLNHDAMYWYRQDPGQGLRLIYYSQIVNDFQKGDIAEGYSVSREKKESFPLTVTSAQKNPTAFYLCASSAVTGGTGELFFGEGSRLTVL.

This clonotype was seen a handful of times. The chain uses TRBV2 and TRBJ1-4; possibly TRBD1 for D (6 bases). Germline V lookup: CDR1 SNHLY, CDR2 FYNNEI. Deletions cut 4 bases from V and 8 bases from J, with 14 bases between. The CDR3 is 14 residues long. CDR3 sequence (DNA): TGTGCCAGCAGTGTACTCGGGGGCTTGGAAAAACTGTTTTTT. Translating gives CASSVLGGLEKLFF.

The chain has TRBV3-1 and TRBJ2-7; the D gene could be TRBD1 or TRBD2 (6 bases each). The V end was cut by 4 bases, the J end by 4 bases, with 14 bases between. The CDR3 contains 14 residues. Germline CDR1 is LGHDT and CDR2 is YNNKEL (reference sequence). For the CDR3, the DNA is TGTGCCAGCAGCCTCTTTCGGGGGCAGTACGAGCAGTACTTC. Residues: CASSLFRGQYEQYF.

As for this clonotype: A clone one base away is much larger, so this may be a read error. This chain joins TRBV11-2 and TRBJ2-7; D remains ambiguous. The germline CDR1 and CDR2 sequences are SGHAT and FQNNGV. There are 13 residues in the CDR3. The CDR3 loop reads CASGLFLAYEQYF. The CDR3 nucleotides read TGTGCCAGCGGCTTATTTTTGGCTTACGAGCAGTACTTC.

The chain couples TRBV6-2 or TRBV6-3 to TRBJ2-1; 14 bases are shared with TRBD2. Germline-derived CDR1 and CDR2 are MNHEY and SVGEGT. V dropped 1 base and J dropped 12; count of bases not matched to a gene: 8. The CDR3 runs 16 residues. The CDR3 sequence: CASSYFTPGTSGRQFF. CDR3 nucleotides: TGTGCCAGCAGTTACTTTACCCCCGGGACTAGCGGGAGGCAGTTCTTC.